These 11 T cell receptor beta chains originate from one sample sequenced in a study of shared clonotypes between healthy human individuals (dated by TCRdb to the early 2020s). The method behind the library was the immunoSEQ multiplex PCR assay. Sourced from immuneACCESS, this table was stored by TCRdb with only in-frame sequences that have V and J called. A share of the clones is absent; for the studies checked, an unresolved V gene accounts for under half, and the remainder has no known explanation. This sample comprises millions of clones, just under 95% of them detected only once. The ten largest clones take up 0.85% to 1.3% of the sample. For the CD8 naive samples, CD45RO-negative cells were positively selected for CCR7, yielding a CD45RA+CCR7+ population from which TemRA cells were excluded. The sample consisted of naive CD8+ T cells sorted from blood. Reading the label with the study, this specimen's cell subset or site is: CD45RA+CCR7+. All receptors come from a man younger than 35 in good health.

The chain employs TRBV6-5 and TRBJ1-1, with 9 bases fitting TRBD1. Germline CDR1 MNHEY, CDR2 SVGAGI. This CDR3 comprises 14 residues. The junction had 2 bases not matched to a gene; V was cut back by 2 bases and J by 4 bases. The CDR3 region has the DNA TGTGCCAGCAGTTACGACAGGGGGAGCACTGAAGCTTTCTTT. Its protein is CASSYDRGSTEAFF.

V gene TRBV29-1 combines with J gene TRBJ1-1; 7 bases match TRBD1. V lost 4 bases to trimming and J lost 0 bases; unmatched junction nucleotides: 5. The CDR3 extends over 14 amino acids. Germline loops: CDR1 SQVTM, CDR2 ANQGSEA. In DNA form, the CDR3 reads TGCAGCGTTGCGTGGGGACAGCTGAACACTGAAGCTTTCTTT. Translating gives CSVAWGQLNTEAFF.

CDR3 loop: CASSYSSGASGDTQYF. The CDR3 DNA is TGTGCCAGCAGTTACTCTAGCGGGGCCTCGGGAGATACGCAGTATTTT. V is TRBV6-5 and J is TRBJ2-3; 8 bases line up with TRBD2. The germline gives CDR1 MNHEY, CDR2 SVGAGI. J lost 5 bases, V lost 0 bases, and 7 bases had no gene match. The CDR3 contains 16 residues.

The chain carries TRBV6-1 and TRBJ1-6; D unresolved. The CDR3 contains 16 residues. V shed 3 bases and J shed 0 bases, with 9 bases lying between them. Germline V gene data show CDR1 as MNHNS and CDR2 as SASEGT. CDR3: CASSDPLGSYNSPLHF. In nucleotides, the CDR3 is TGTGCCAGCAGTGACCCCTTAGGCTCCTATAATTCACCCCTCCACTTT.

The chain joins TRBV4-1 to TRBJ2-7; 10 bases line up with TRBD1. Germline assignment: CDR1 MGHRA and CDR2 YSYEKL. There are 15 residues in the CDR3. The junction had 9 bases not matched to a gene; V was cut back by 5 bases and J by 5 bases. CDR3 DNA: TGCGCCAGCAGCGTAGCGACAGGGGGCGGAGACGAGCAGTACTTC. Translated: CASSVATGGGDEQYF.

The chain combines TRBV6-5 with TRBJ2-7; 9 bases fit TRBD2. Germline loops: CDR1 MNHEY, CDR2 SVGAGI. The CDR3 extends over 15 amino acids. Germline trimming cut 7 bases from V and 0 bases from J; bases unmatched to any gene: 7. The CDR3 reads CASKIAGEISYEQYF. In nucleotides, the CDR3 is TGTGCCAGCAAAATAGCGGGAGAGATCTCCTACGAGCAGTACTTC.

To note about this clone: The sample has other DNA sequences that encode this CDR3 too. The rearrangement joins TRBV6-5 to TRBJ2-1, with D uncertain. With 0 bases removed from V and 5 bases from J, the gap between germline ends came to 2 bases. This CDR3 contains 12 residues. CDR1 MNHEY and CDR2 SVGAGI come from the germline V gene. CDR3 coding DNA: TGTGCCAGCAGTTACTCAAACAATGAGCAGTTCTTC. Its protein is CASSYSNNEQFF.

The chain has TRBV7-2 and TRBJ2-1; 9 nucleotides align to TRBD1. J was trimmed by 5 bases and V by 5 bases; bases with no gene match: 10. Germline lookup yields CDR1 SGHTA and CDR2 FQGNSA. CDR3 size: 16 residues. CDR3 bases: TGTGCCAGCAGCCATCCCCGGGACAGGGAGGACAATGAGCAGTTCTTC. Residues: CASSHPRDREDNEQFF.

For this clone: In the same sample, other DNA sequences code for this CDR3. The rearrangement uses TRBV5-6 and TRBJ2-5, with 12 positions matching TRBD2. This CDR3 comprises 15 residues. Per the germline V gene, CDR1 is SGHDT and CDR2 is YYEEEE. J was trimmed by 4 bases and V by 4 bases; bases with no gene match: 5. Written as DNA, the CDR3 is TGTGCCAGCAGCCAGAGACTAGCGGGAGCAGAGACCCAGTACTTC. It yields the protein CASSQRLAGAETQYF. Complete variable domain (other parts from reference TRBV5-6 and TRBJ2-5): DAGVTQSPTHLIKTRGQQVTLRCSPKSGHDTVSWYQQALGQGPQFIFQYYEEEERQRGNFPDRFSGHQFPNYSSELNVNALLLGDSALYLCASSQRLAGAETQYFGPGTRLLVL.

The chain uses TRBV7-3 and TRBJ2-2; TRBD1 aligns across 12 bases. This CDR3 region has 17 residues. V lost 2 bases and J lost 3; bases outside the gene matches: 4. Germline CDR1 reads SGHTA; CDR2 reads FQGTGA. This CDR3 reads CASSLLGTGGDTGELFF. CDR3 sequence (DNA): TGTGCCAGCAGCTTATTAGGGACAGGGGGCGACACCGGGGAGCTGTTTTTT.

On this clone: The same CDR3 is also encoded by other DNA sequences in this sample. This sequence joins TRBV2 and TRBJ2-2; D uncertain. With 3 bases removed from V and 2 bases from J, the gap between germline ends came to 4 bases. CDR3 length: 13 residues. The germline gives CDR1 SNHLY, CDR2 FYNNEI. The CDR3 DNA reads as TGTGCCAGCAGTGAGGTCAACACCGGGGAGCTGTTTTTT. Protein product: CASSEVNTGELFF.